The sample holds many counts of the clone carrying this TCR beta chain. Antigen: not known. A single record per CDR3 protein comes from TCRdb applying MiXCR to the reads. The data hold 300,000 to 400,000 distinct CDR3 sequences, with just under 25% observed a single time. This sample is part of a study of T cell repertoires in cytomegalovirus infection. The V segment lost 3 bases and the J segment 0 bases; nucleotides outside the gene matches: 3. CDR3 length: 16 residues. Germline CDR1 and CDR2: KGHSH and LQKENI. This receptor was taken from a human donor in good health (CMV status not recorded). Some clones in this sample may be carry-over from other donors' samples. The source material was cultured PBMCs, sampled from culture after CMV antigen stimulation. This chain joins TRBV18 and TRBJ2-3, with 10 bases identical to TRBD1. DNA of the CDR3: TGTGCCAGCTCACCCCGACAGGGGGCTAGCACAGATACGCAGTATTTT. Translating it yields CASSPRQGASTDTQYF.